Here is one TCR beta chain with its context. Its matching antigen is unknown. This sample stems from a study of T cell responses to AZD1222 COVID-19 vaccine. Here immunoSEQ multiplex PCR was the method, and the copy in TCRdb shows in-frame clones only, minus some. The sample contains some 250,000 clones, around 93% of which appear only once. Study outcomes and limitations: Variant regions that are unmutated are reportedly the target of nearly half of spike-specific TCRs. White British people made up most donors, females outnumbered males, and clonal diversity was possibly underestimated. Repertoires were obtained solely post-peak T cell response.

The V gene's germline CDR1 is SGHDT and CDR2 YYEEEE. CDR3 size: 15 residues. V was pared by 0 bases and J by 2 bases, with 1 base of the junction left unmatched. This sample comprised peripheral blood, obtained 28 days after the second AZD1222 dose. The chain carries TRBV5-6 and TRBJ2-7, with 11 bases lining up with TRBD2. The origin of this receptor is an adult who received the AZD1222 COVID-19 vaccine. The CDR3 loop is CASSLELAGAYEQYF. CDR3 bases: TGTGCCAGCAGCTTGGAACTAGCGGGGGCCTACGAGCAGTACTTC.